A selection of T cell receptor beta chains follows, all from one sample in a study of CD8 T cells in Susac syndrome. In TCRdb, the immunoSEQ multiplex PCR reads were re-called with MiXCR into one record per CDR3 protein. The table records around 200,000 distinct CDR3 sequences, around nine tenths of them present only once. The sequenced material came from CD8+ T cells from PBMCs. These receptors originate from a human donor with multiple sclerosis. CDR3s include the opening cysteine and the closing phenylalanine or tryptophan. Fields, in order: V gene, D gene, CDR3 protein. A D gene is named only where the DNA matches it firmly.

v_call: TRBV7-9
d_call: -
cdr3_aa: CASSHSRAASTDTQYF

v_call: TRBV29-1
d_call: -
cdr3_aa: CSVIGTTEVLKGGNIQYF

v_call: TRBV12-3/TRBV12-4
d_call: -
cdr3_aa: CASSSYLDGISGANVLTF

v_call: TRBV25-1
d_call: -
cdr3_aa: CASSEYNTDTQYF

v_call: TRBV7-9
d_call: -
cdr3_aa: CASSSSVGDTQYF

v_call: TRBV5-6
d_call: -
cdr3_aa: CASSLGLALEEQFF

v_call: TRBV27
d_call: TRBD1
cdr3_aa: CASSLSQGAETQYF

v_call: TRBV12-3/TRBV12-4
d_call: TRBD1
cdr3_aa: CASSGVGTGGVGNIQYF

v_call: TRBV18
d_call: -
cdr3_aa: CASSMPTGEQFF

v_call: TRBV12-3/TRBV12-4
d_call: -
cdr3_aa: CASSLAGGETQYF

v_call: TRBV25-1
d_call: TRBD1
cdr3_aa: CASSLGTVYNEQFF

v_call: TRBV6-2/TRBV6-3
d_call: -
cdr3_aa: CASSYTRTDPRGELFF

v_call: TRBV2
d_call: -
cdr3_aa: CASSEARGYSGANVLTF

v_call: TRBV12-3/TRBV12-4
d_call: -
cdr3_aa: CASSPPTAYEQYF

v_call: TRBV6-5
d_call: -
cdr3_aa: CASSYSRGRDMNTEAFF

v_call: TRBV4-3
d_call: -
cdr3_aa: CASSQDLGQGQETQYF

v_call: TRBV4-2
d_call: TRBD2
cdr3_aa: CASSQDLPSGGYEQYF

v_call: TRBV7-2
d_call: -
cdr3_aa: CASSSRGSGSPLHF

v_call: TRBV12-3/TRBV12-4
d_call: TRBD2
cdr3_aa: CASSSTSGGQETQYF

v_call: TRBV6-5
d_call: TRBD2
cdr3_aa: CASNLAGANEQFF

v_call: TRBV28
d_call: -
cdr3_aa: CASSPLKDSPSHNEQFF

v_call: TRBV12-5
d_call: TRBD1
cdr3_aa: CASAKSGTGVPDTQYF

v_call: TRBV9
d_call: TRBD2
cdr3_aa: CASSVAGTSGSEQYF

v_call: TRBV7-8
d_call: -
cdr3_aa: CASSSAQGNYGYTF

v_call: TRBV9
d_call: -
cdr3_aa: CASTLGGGGEQFF

v_call: TRBV6-2/TRBV6-3
d_call: -
cdr3_aa: CASSFPGEQYF

v_call: TRBV29-1
d_call: -
cdr3_aa: CSVKDGENTEAFF

v_call: TRBV5-1
d_call: TRBD2
cdr3_aa: CASSPRLAGADYEQYF

v_call: TRBV4-3
d_call: -
cdr3_aa: CASSQEVNGELEAFF

v_call: TRBV20-1
d_call: -
cdr3_aa: CSASRWALWAEAFF

v_call: TRBV12-3/TRBV12-4
d_call: TRBD2
cdr3_aa: CASLRGGLAGETSTDTQYF

v_call: TRBV27
d_call: TRBD1
cdr3_aa: CASSSGQGINTQYF

v_call: TRBV19
d_call: -
cdr3_aa: CASSPRDIRGTDTQYF

v_call: TRBV13
d_call: -
cdr3_aa: CASSFSRDEQYF

v_call: TRBV29-1
d_call: TRBD1
cdr3_aa: CSAHPPTGANEQFF

v_call: TRBV12-5
d_call: -
cdr3_aa: CATRRGSTEAFF

v_call: TRBV7-9
d_call: -
cdr3_aa: CASSFEPGQTYEQYF

v_call: TRBV7-9
d_call: -
cdr3_aa: CASSDTDPALTGELFF

v_call: TRBV4-2
d_call: -
cdr3_aa: CASSQDSSRAGELFF

v_call: TRBV11-2
d_call: -
cdr3_aa: CASSLTPPRFWKSSIDEQYF

v_call: TRBV12-3/TRBV12-4
d_call: -
cdr3_aa: CASSLAPGSWGGTEAFF

v_call: TRBV2
d_call: TRBD1
cdr3_aa: CAGGQGLAEQYF

v_call: TRBV29-1
d_call: -
cdr3_aa: CSVRGIYEQYF

v_call: TRBV20-1
d_call: -
cdr3_aa: CSAGWGRVNYGYTF

v_call: TRBV27
d_call: TRBD2
cdr3_aa: CASRGGLYTGELFF

v_call: TRBV6-1
d_call: -
cdr3_aa: CASSGGRPDEQYF

v_call: TRBV9
d_call: -
cdr3_aa: CASSAVLGGHTEAFF

v_call: TRBV7-9
d_call: TRBD2
cdr3_aa: CASSSSGPNTGELFF

v_call: TRBV19
d_call: TRBD1
cdr3_aa: CASSIQGADSPLHF

v_call: TRBV29-1
d_call: -
cdr3_aa: CSGGPGGPSEQYF

v_call: TRBV2
d_call: -
cdr3_aa: CASTKGYEQYF

v_call: TRBV6-5
d_call: -
cdr3_aa: CASSYDQASNTEAFF

v_call: TRBV23-1
d_call: TRBD1
cdr3_aa: CASSQDTGTGWDEQYF